This entry features one T cell receptor (beta chain) sequence. As yet, its antigen is unknown. As for time point: week 47, end of study. Vaccination used 300 ug of mutant IDH1 20-mer peptide per dose, with topical imiquimod. The CDR3 consists of 16 residues. Germline-derived CDR1 and CDR2 are LGHNA and YNFKEQ. Trimming removed 4 bases from V and 2 bases from J; junction bases left unmatched: 6. This entry is derived from a study of a mutant IDH1 vaccine in newly diagnosed glioma. Study context: Vaccination followed radiotherapy alone by 4-6 weeks, or accompanied temozolomide cycles. Former treatment meant radiotherapy, temozolomide, or both; the majority had gotten both.

TCRdb's copy holds only in-frame clones and misses some; the assay was immunoSEQ multiplex PCR. The data show tens of thousands of clones, around 83% seen once. Study results and caveats: Shifts in the top peripheral T cell clonotypes seemed unrelated to pseudoprogression.

The sequencing used PBMCs, collected from a glioma patient whose treatment included an IDH1 peptide vaccine. The genes are TRBV4-2 and TRBJ2-3; 10 nucleotides match TRBD2. The clonotype originates from a woman in her 50s with glioma. CDR3: CASSPWTSGATDTQYF. CDR3 in DNA: TGTGCCAGCAGCCCGTGGACTAGCGGTGCCACAGATACGCAGTATTTT.